This T cell receptor beta chain is drawn from a study of blood T cell repertoires in COVID-19. Clones were read by immunoSEQ multiplex PCR, and TCRdb kept only the in-frame ones, dropping some. The table shows a few hundred thousand clones, with roughly 88% occurring only once. CDR3 length: 22 amino acids. Germline V gene data show CDR1 as SGHVS and CDR2 as FNYEAQ. Deletions cut 8 bases from V and 6 bases from J, with 41 bases between. The chain uses TRBV7-6 and TRBJ2-1; D perhaps matches TRBD2 (6 bases). The sample comprised PBMCs or T cells enriched from blood (not recorded which). This TCR came from a woman aged 25 to 39 who had recovered from COVID-19. CDR3 protein: CASGERRTQTAKPGLSANEQFF. CDR3 coding DNA: TGTGCCAGCGGGGAGCGGAGGACCCAGACAGCAAAACCGGGACTGTCCGCCAATGAGCAGTTCTTC.